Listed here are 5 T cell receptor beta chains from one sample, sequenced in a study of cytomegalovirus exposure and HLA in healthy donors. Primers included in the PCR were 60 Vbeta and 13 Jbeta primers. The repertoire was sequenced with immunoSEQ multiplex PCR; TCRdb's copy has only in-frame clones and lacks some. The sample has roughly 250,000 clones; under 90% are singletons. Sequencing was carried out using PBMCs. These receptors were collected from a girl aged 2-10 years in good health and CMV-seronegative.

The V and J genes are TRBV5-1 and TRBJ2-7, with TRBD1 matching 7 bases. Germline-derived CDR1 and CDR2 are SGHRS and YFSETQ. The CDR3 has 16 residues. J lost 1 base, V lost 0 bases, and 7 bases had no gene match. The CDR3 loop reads CASSLVTGVNSYEQYF. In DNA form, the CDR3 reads TGCGCCAGCAGCTTGGTAACAGGGGTTAATTCCTACGAGCAGTACTTC.

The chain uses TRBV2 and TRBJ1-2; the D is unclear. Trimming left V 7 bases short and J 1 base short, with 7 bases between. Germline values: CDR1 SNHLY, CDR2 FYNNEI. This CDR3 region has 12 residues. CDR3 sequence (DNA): TGTGCCAGCACCCGGGGTAACTATGGCTACACCTTC. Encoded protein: CASTRGNYGYTF.

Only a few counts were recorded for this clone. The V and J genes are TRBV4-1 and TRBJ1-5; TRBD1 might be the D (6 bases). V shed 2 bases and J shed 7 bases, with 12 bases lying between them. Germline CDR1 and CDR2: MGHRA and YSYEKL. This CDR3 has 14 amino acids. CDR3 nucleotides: TGCGCCAGCAGCCAACAGGGACACCGGCAGCCCCAGCATTTT. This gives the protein CASSQQGHRQPQHF.

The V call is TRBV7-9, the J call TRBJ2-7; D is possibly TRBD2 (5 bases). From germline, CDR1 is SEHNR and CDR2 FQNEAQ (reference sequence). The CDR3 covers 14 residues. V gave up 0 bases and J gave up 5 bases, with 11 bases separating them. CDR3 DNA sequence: TGTGCCAGCAGCTTAGCGCTAGCCCGCCACGAGCAGTACTTC. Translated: CASSLALARHEQYF.

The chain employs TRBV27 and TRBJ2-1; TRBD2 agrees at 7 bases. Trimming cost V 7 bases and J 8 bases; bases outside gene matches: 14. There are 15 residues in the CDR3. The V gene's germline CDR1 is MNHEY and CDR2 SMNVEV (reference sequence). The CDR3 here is CASTERSSGSDEQFF. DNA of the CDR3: TGTGCCAGCACGGAGAGGAGTAGCGGGTCTGATGAGCAGTTCTTC.